Listed here are 23 T cell receptor beta chains from one sample, sequenced in a study of somatic mutations in cytotoxic T cells in rheumatoid arthritis. Using immunoSEQ multiplex PCR, the repertoire was profiled, and TCRdb retains in-frame clones only, with some absent. The table shows about 18,000 clones, with roughly 65% occurring only once. Source material: CD8+ T cells sorted from blood. The receptor source for this set is an adult with rheumatoid arthritis.

The genes are TRBV28 and TRBJ2-5, with D tentatively TRBD1 or TRBD2 (5 bases each). V dropped 6 bases and J dropped 5 bases, with 7 bases sitting between them. The CDR3 extends over 11 amino acids. Germline lookup yields CDR1 MDHEN and CDR2 SYDVKM. The CDR3: CASREGETQYF. CDR3 in DNA: TGTGCCAGCAGAGAGGGGGAGACCCAGTACTTC.

The sample holds a few counts of this clone. The chain links TRBV5-1 to TRBJ2-7; D ambiguous. Germline CDR1 and CDR2: SGHRS and YFSETQ. The V end lost 3 bases, the J end lost 4 bases, and 11 bases lay between the germline ends. The CDR3 totals 13 residues. The DNA of the CDR3 is TGCGCCAGCAGCTCCCTCGACGATTACGAGCAGTACTTC. This translates into CASSSLDDYEQYF.

This chain joins TRBV2 and TRBJ2-2; maybe TRBD1 (7 bases). Germline values: CDR1 SNHLY, CDR2 FYNNEI. V was clipped by 3 bases and J by 7 bases, with 15 bases between them. This CDR3 region has 15 residues. CDR3 in amino acids: CASSDRGAWGGELFF. The CDR3 DNA follows: TGTGCCAGCAGTGACAGGGGGGCCTGGGGCGGGGAGCTGTTTTTT. Full variable domain (missing parts from reference TRBV2 and TRBJ2-2): EPEVTQTPSHQVTQMGQEVILRCVPISNHLYFYWYRQILGQKVEFLVSFYNNEISEKSEIFDDQFSVERPDGSNFTLKIRSTKLEDSAMYFCASSDRGAWGGELFFGEGSRLTVL.

The V and J genes are TRBV27 and TRBJ1-2; D gene unclear. Germline-derived CDR1 and CDR2 are MNHEY and SMNVEV (reference sequence). CDR3 length: 14 residues. V shed 7 bases and J shed 6 bases, with 18 bases lying between them. The CDR3 DNA reads TGTGCCAGCAAATTGGCAGGTCTATCCCATGGCTACACCTTC. Translating gives CASKLAGLSHGYTF.

The CDR3 nucleotides are TGTGCCAGCAGTGAATATGGCGAGCAGTACTTC. Translating gives CASSEYGEQYF. The genes are TRBV2 and TRBJ2-7, with D unresolved. The germline gives CDR1 SNHLY, CDR2 FYNNEI. The V gene lost 2 bases and the J gene lost 6 bases, with 5 bases spanning the gap. The CDR3 is made up of 11 amino acids.

The J gene is TRBJ1-5, the V gene TRBV5-1; D is perhaps TRBD1 (5 bases). Trimming took off 0 bases at V and 2 bases at J, with 15 bases between the two ends. Germline CDR1 SGHRS, CDR2 YFSETQ. The CDR3 spans 17 residues. The CDR3 is CASSLGDASYGNQPQHF. In nucleotides, the CDR3 is TGCGCCAGCAGCTTGGGGGACGCAAGTTATGGCAATCAGCCCCAGCATTTT. The full variable domain, with the rest looked up from reference TRBV5-1 and TRBJ1-5, is KAGVTQTPRYLIKTRGQQVTLSCSPISGHRSVSWYQQTPGQGLQFLFEYFSETQRNKGNFPGRFSGRQFSNSRSEMNVSTLELGDSALYLCASSLGDASYGNQPQHFGDGTRLSIL.

The chain couples TRBV7-9 to TRBJ2-3; D unresolved. Trimming stripped 1 base from V and 1 base from J, with 9 bases between. CDR1 and CDR2 from the germline V gene are SEHNR and FQNEAQ (reference sequence). This CDR3 contains 15 residues. CDR3 sequence reads: CASSLVQTGTDTQYF. In DNA, the CDR3 is TGTGCCAGCAGCTTAGTCCAGACGGGCACAGATACGCAGTATTTT.

The V call is TRBV10-3, the J call TRBJ1-1; 7 nucleotides line up with TRBD1. J was trimmed by 3 bases and V by 6 bases; bases with no gene match: 10. Per germline, CDR1 ENHRY and CDR2 SYGVKD. The length of the CDR3 is 15 residues. The CDR3 protein is CAIRETGEVDTEAFF. The CDR3 nucleotides read TGTGCCATCAGAGAAACAGGGGAGGTCGACACTGAAGCTTTCTTT.

V gene TRBV4-1 combines with J gene TRBJ2-1; D assignment may be TRBD1 or TRBD2 (5 bases each). Trimming removed 3 bases at V and 7 bases at J, with 10 bases between. This CDR3 comprises 13 residues. Looked up from germline, CDR1 is MGHRA and CDR2 is YSYEKL. The CDR3 sequence: CASSQGVGNEQFF. The CDR3 nucleotides read TGCGCCAGCAGCCAGGGGGTGGGTAATGAGCAGTTCTTC.

J is TRBJ2-1 and V is TRBV28; the match to TRBD2 covers 13 bases. The CDR3 is 15 residues long. Germline V lookup: CDR1 MDHEN, CDR2 SYDVKM. V lost 7 bases to trimming and J lost 8 bases; unmatched junction nucleotides: 8. In DNA form, the CDR3 reads TGTGCCAGCAACTTATGGACTAGCGGGGGCGATGAGCAGTTCTTC. This gives the protein CASNLWTSGGDEQFF.

The chain joins TRBV10-1 to TRBJ1-3; a weak D match, TRBD1 (6 bases). V was pared by 9 bases and J by 0 bases, with 12 bases between. CDR1 is WNHNN, CDR2 SYGVQD, per germline (reference sequence). This CDR3 is built from 14 residues. The CDR3 nucleotides read TGCGCCAGAGGACAGCCTGACTCTGGAAACACCATATATTTT. As protein: CARGQPDSGNTIYF.

The chain couples TRBV4-1 to TRBJ2-1, with D uncertain. The CDR3 length is 13 residues. Germline V gene data show CDR1 as MGHRA and CDR2 as YSYEKL. Trimming removed 0 bases from V and 8 bases from J, with 8 bases in between. The CDR3 region is CASSQEDEDEQFF. In DNA form, the CDR3 reads TGCGCCAGCAGCCAAGAAGATGAGGATGAGCAGTTCTTC.

DNA for the CDR3: TGCAGCGTTGATGGGGGGGACAGGGACTCCTACAATGAGCAGTTCTTC. This translates into CSVDGGDRDSYNEQFF. This chain connects TRBV29-1 to TRBJ2-1; 9 bases map to TRBD1. The CDR3 is 16 amino acids. Per germline, CDR1 SQVTM and CDR2 ANQGSEA. With 3 bases clipped from V and 0 bases from J, the junction kept 6 bases outside the gene matches.

This clone appeared once. The chain uses TRBV10-3 and TRBJ2-1; tentative D call: TRBD2 (5 bases). V was cut by 7 bases and J by 8 bases, with 9 bases left in between. The CDR3 contains 11 residues. Per germline, CDR1 ENHRY and CDR2 SYGVKD. DNA for the CDR3: TGTGCCATCACGGAGGCCTATGAGCAGTTCTTC. Its translation is CAITEAYEQFF.

The V and J genes are TRBV21-1 and TRBJ1-6; the table's TRBD1 call for D was not verified on the DNA. TRBV21-1 is noted as a pseudogene. The CDR3 is 17 residues long. The CDR3 DNA sequence: TGTGCCAGCAGCTCCCTCCGGGACACGGGCTATAATTCACCCCTCCACTTT. Residues: CASSSLRDTGYNSPLHF.

This clone is medium-sized (0.01 to 0.1%) within its sample. This chain uses TRBV6-6 with TRBJ2-7; possibly TRBD1 for D (5 bases). Germline loops: CDR1 MNHNY, CDR2 SVGAGI (reference sequence). The CDR3 sequence is 12 residues long. V lost 2 bases and J lost 3, with 5 bases in between. CDR3 DNA: TGTGCCAGCAGTTACGACAGCTACGAGCAGTACTTC. It yields the protein CASSYDSYEQYF.

The V gene is TRBV4-2, the J gene TRBJ2-2; TRBD2 agrees at 9 bases. The junction had 13 bases not matched to a gene; V was cut back by 4 bases and J by 7 bases. This CDR3 comprises 17 residues. Germline CDR1 and CDR2: LGHNA and YNFKEQ. The CDR3 DNA reads as TGTGCCAGCAGCCCGTCGGGAGCGGGGGGATTAGGCGGGGAGCTGTTTTTT. Protein product: CASSPSGAGGLGGELFF.

In its sample, this clone was seen a few times. Other DNA sequences of this sample code for an identical CDR3. The chain recombines TRBV5-6 with TRBJ1-4; weak D call: TRBD1 (6 bases). The CDR3 loop spans 13 amino acids. The germline V and J ends were trimmed by 4 bases and 5 bases, with 9 bases remaining between them. Germline-derived CDR1 and CDR2 are SGHDT and YYEEEE. The CDR3 bases are TGTGCCAGCAGCCTGGGACAAAATGAAAAACTGTTTTTT. Its protein is CASSLGQNEKLFF.

This chain links TRBV28 with TRBJ1-5; D is undetermined. The germline V gene encodes CDR1 MDHEN and CDR2 SYDVKM. CDR3 size: 18 residues. Trimming left V 4 bases short and J 0 bases short, with 19 bases between. The CDR3 nucleotides are TGTGCCAGCAGTTCGTCGATCGCCGGGTCTTATAGCAATCAGCCCCAGCATTTT. Its protein is CASSSSIAGSYSNQPQHF.

V and J are TRBV9 and TRBJ2-1, with D tentatively TRBD1 or TRBD2 (5 bases each). From germline, CDR1 is SGDLS and CDR2 YYNGEE. This CDR3 comprises 16 residues. The V end was cut by 2 bases, the J end by 1 base, with 13 bases between. CDR3 sequence: CASSVEGDASYNEQFF. The CDR3 DNA follows: TGTGCCAGCAGCGTGGAAGGGGACGCTTCCTACAATGAGCAGTTCTTC. Full variable domain (rest looked up from reference TRBV9 and TRBJ2-1): DSGVTQTPKHLITATGQRVTLRCSPRSGDLSVYWYQQSLDQGLQFLIQYYNGEERAKGNILERFSAQQFPDLHSELNLSSLELGDSALYFCASSVEGDASYNEQFFGPGTRLTVL.

This chain joins TRBV30 and TRBJ2-7; D is undetermined. From germline, CDR1 is GTSNPN and CDR2 SVGIG (reference sequence). This CDR3 has 13 residues. The V end lost 1 base, the J end lost 2 bases, and 9 bases lay between the germline ends. The CDR3 sequence: CAWSGHGTYEQYF. As DNA, the CDR3 is TGTGCCTGGAGTGGACACGGAACCTACGAGCAGTACTTC.

This chain links TRBV20-1 with TRBJ2-7; D is unclear. Looked up from germline, CDR1 is DFQATT and CDR2 is SNEGSKA (reference sequence). The CDR3 extends over 10 amino acids. V dropped 1 base and J dropped 4 bases, with 2 bases sitting between them. The CDR3 DNA follows: TGCAGTGCTAGAGGGTACGAGCAGTACTTC. Its protein product is CSARGYEQYF.

The gene calls are TRBV27 and TRBJ1-5; maybe TRBD1 (5 bases). V shed 6 bases and J shed 4 bases, with 10 bases lying between them. The CDR3 length is 13 residues. Germline V gives CDR1 MNHEY, CDR2 SMNVEV (reference sequence). This chain's CDR3 is CASSGTANQPQHF. CDR3 coding DNA: TGTGCCAGCAGCGGGACGGCTAATCAGCCCCAGCATTTT.